This T cell receptor beta chain derives from a study of beta chain features in type 1 diabetes (dated by TCRdb to the late 2010s). The study in broad terms: Patients and healthy donors did not differ in mean age, gender distribution, total cell number or subset yield. A total of roughly 98,000,000 sorted cells were examined across all samples, and a strong correlation was observed between cell number per subset and RNA yield. In the study, recently diagnosed type 1 diabetes patients and matched healthy donors were compared on the TCRB repertoires of their sorted circulating CD4+ T cell subsets. Naive and central memory subsets were obtained from all 30 or so donors, but regulatory and stem cell-like memory subsets were isolated from only 8 patients and roughly 8 healthy donors. The research as a whole found: Because cDNA was sequenced instead of genomic DNA, activated cells with high expression could be over-represented, although the groups did not differ in activation or CD3 levels. Naive, central memory and regulatory TCRB repertoires appeared to be more alike among patients than among healthy donors. Fewer insertions and more nucleotide deletions at VDJ recombination sites were observed in patients with type 1 diabetes, implying thymic rearrangement abnormalities. HLA sub-analyses involved small numbers of individuals, so any influence of HLA type on TCRB rearrangement remained unresolved. Shorter templates might be favored by PCR, yet because patient and control samples were amplified and corrected together, any such skew would affect both groups equally. A moderate but significant shortening of TCRB CDR3 length was observed in type 1 diabetes patients in all four CD4+ subsets.

Each donor gave one peripheral blood draw, about 110 mL on average, collected into heparinised tubes. Using a panel that included CD45RO, CCR7, CD25, CD127, CD95 and CD27, naive, central memory, regulatory and stem cell-like memory CD4+ T cells were sorted on a BD FACSAria II. All sorted populations exceeded 98% purity. PBMCs were isolated immediately by Lymphoprep density gradient centrifugation and stained directly without culture. So that batch effects would be minimized, each experiment stained and sorted samples in pairs, pairing one healthy donor with one patient. CDR1 and CDR2 were assigned from the germline V gene as KGHSH and LQKENI. Trimming removed 4 bases from V and 6 bases from J; the gene matches leave 8 bases unexplained. From the cysteine up to the phenylalanine, the CDR3 has a length of 15 residues. The read is trimmed to its CDR3 DNA, 45 bases read in frame from base 1. The entire amount of isolated RNA was reverse transcribed using the High Capacity cDNA Reverse Transcription Kit, so the sequenced TCRB transcripts were expressed ones. Deep immunoSEQ sequencing was performed on naive, central memory and regulatory T cell samples, with an average of roughly 3.6 million total reads per sample. Sorted cells were lysed in RLT buffer, and RNA was extracted using DNase-treated RNeasy Micro or Mini kits according to cell number. To prevent cross-contamination, every cell subset was processed on its own, while patient and healthy donor samples were processed together. TCRB sequences were amplified from cDNA with the immunoSEQ multiplex PCR, producing 87-bp fragments spanning the CDR3 region. Sequencing of the amplicons was performed on the Illumina HiSeq platform. The published analysis was carried out like this. Synthetic template baselines were used to correct PCR bias computationally, reads within Hamming distance 2 were collapsed together, and singletons that could not be merged were discarded. Reads were aligned against IMGT to assign V, D and J genes, CDR3 length and insertions or deletions at six rearrangement sites. Within each subset, clonotype counts were normalized to sorted cell number, and only after that were true diversity and Gini coefficients computed with the tcR R package. The overlap coefficient, calculated on TCRB nucleotide sequences, was used to measure repertoire sharing. Out-of-frame TCRB sequences from naive cells were analyzed as a proxy for the pre-selection repertoire. TCRdb mirrors the immuneACCESS table, restricted to in-frame sequences. Some clones are absent from its copies; in checked studies, under half trace to an unresolved V gene, and the reason for the others is unknown. V, J and clone size are taken as reported in that table, and D and trimming were inferred from the DNA itself. Here the sample has approximately 730,000 clones; 13% occur a single time. The ten largest make up around 0.022% of the sample.

With regard to this clone: No cognate antigen has been identified for it. It has no much larger one-base neighbor in the sample; base qualities were not kept.

The sequenced sample consisted of naive CD4+ T cells from blood. The sample's cell subset or site label, in plain terms: true naive CD4+ T cells. The chain joins TRBV18 to TRBJ1-5, and 8 junction bases match TRBD1. The clonotype comes from a man between 18 and 35 years old with type 1 diabetes. The CDR3 corresponds to CASSQRQGLGQPQHF. In nucleotide form, the sequence is TGTGCCAGCTCACAACGACAGGGGCTAGGTCAGCCCCAGCATTTT.